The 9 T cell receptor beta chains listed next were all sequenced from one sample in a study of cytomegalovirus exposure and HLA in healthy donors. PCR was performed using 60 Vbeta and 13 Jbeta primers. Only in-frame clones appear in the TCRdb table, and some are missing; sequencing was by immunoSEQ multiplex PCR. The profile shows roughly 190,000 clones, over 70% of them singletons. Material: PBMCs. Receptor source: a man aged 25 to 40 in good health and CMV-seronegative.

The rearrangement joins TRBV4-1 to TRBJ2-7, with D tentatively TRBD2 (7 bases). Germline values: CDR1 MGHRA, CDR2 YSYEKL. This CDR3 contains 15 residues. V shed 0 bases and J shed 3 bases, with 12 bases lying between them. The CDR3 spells CASSQDQGGGYEQYF. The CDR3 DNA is TGCGCCAGCAGCCAAGATCAAGGGGGGGGCTACGAGCAGTACTTC.

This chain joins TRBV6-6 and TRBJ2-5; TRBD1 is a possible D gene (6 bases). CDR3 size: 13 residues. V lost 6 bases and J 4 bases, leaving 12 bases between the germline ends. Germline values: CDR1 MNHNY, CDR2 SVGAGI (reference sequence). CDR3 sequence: CASSETGRETQYF. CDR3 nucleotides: TGTGCCAGCAGCGAAACAGGGAGAGAGACCCAGTACTTC.

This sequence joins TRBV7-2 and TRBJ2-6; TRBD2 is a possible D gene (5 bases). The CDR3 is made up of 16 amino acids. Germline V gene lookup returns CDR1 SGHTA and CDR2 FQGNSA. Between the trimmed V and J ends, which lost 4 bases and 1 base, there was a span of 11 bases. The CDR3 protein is CASSSSAVSGANVLTF. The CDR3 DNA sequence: TGTGCCAGCAGCTCATCAGCGGTTTCTGGGGCCAACGTCCTGACTTTC.

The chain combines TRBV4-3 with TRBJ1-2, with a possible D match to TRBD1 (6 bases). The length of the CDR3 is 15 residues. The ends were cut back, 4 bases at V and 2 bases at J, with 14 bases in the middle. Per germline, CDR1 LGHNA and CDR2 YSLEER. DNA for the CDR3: TGCGCCAGCAGCCCGAATCCAGGGGCGAACTATGGCTACACCTTC. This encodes CASSPNPGANYGYTF.

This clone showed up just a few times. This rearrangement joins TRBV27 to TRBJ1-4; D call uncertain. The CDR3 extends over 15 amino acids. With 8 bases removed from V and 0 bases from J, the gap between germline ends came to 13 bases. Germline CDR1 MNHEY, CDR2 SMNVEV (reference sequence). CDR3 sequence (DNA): TGTGCCAGCGGTACCTTCGGAGCAACTAATGAAAAACTGTTTTTT. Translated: CASGTFGATNEKLFF.

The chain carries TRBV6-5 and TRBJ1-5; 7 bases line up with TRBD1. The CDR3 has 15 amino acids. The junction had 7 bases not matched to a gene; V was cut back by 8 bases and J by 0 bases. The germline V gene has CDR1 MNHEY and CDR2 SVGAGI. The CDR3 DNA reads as TGTGCCAGCCGCCGGGACAGTTATAGCAATCAGCCCCAGCATTTT. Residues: CASRRDSYSNQPQHF.

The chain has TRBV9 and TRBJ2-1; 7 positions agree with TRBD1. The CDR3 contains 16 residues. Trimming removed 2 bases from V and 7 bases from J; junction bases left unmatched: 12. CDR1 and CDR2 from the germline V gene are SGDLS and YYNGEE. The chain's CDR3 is CASSVEGGGEGNEQFF. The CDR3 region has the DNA TGTGCCAGCAGCGTTGAAGGGGGCGGAGAAGGGAATGAGCAGTTCTTC.

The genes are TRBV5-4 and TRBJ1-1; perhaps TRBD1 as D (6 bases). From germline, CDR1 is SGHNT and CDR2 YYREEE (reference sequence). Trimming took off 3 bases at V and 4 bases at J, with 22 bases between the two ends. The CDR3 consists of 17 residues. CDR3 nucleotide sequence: TGTGCCAGCAGCTCTGGGGGGGGCGCCATTAGTGCCACTGAAGCTTTCTTT. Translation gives CASSSGGGAISATEAFF.

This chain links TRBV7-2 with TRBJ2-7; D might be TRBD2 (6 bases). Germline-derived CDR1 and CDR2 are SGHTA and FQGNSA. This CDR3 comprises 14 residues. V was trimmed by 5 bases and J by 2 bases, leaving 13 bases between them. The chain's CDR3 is CASSPTSYPYEQYF. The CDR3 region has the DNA TGTGCCAGCAGCCCGACTAGTTATCCCTACGAGCAGTACTTC.